The 7 T cell receptor beta chains given below trace back to one sample, sequenced in a study of blood T cell repertoires in COVID-19. Profiled with immunoSEQ multiplex PCR; TCRdb holds only in-frame clones, not every one. Counted here are 280,000 or so clones, approximately 88% occurring once; the ten biggest clones make up under 8%. The material sequenced was peripheral blood. All receptors derive from a woman in her twenties or thirties who had recovered from COVID-19.

The gene calls are TRBV19 and TRBJ1-3; 9 nucleotides line up with TRBD1. The CDR3 covers 16 residues. J was trimmed by 3 bases and V by 3 bases; bases with no gene match: 6. Germline assignment: CDR1 LNHDA and CDR2 SQIVND (reference sequence). The CDR3 spells CASSMTGTGFGNTIYF. CDR3 bases: TGTGCCAGTAGTATGACCGGGACAGGGTTTGGAAACACCATATATTTT.

This chain joins TRBV2 and TRBJ2-2; possible D gene TRBD2, 5 bases. The CDR3 covers 13 residues. CDR1 is SNHLY, CDR2 FYNNEI, per germline. Deletions cut 2 bases from V and 7 bases from J, with 8 bases between. CDR3 sequence reads: CASSELTSGELFF. Here the CDR3 DNA reads TGTGCCAGCAGTGAACTCACTAGCGGGGAGCTGTTTTTT.

This clone has a single count. This rearrangement joins TRBV2 to TRBJ1-4, with no clear D. V was clipped by 7 bases and J by 3 bases, with 15 bases between them. The CDR3 is 15 amino acids. Germline CDR1 and CDR2: SNHLY and FYNNEI. CDR3 sequence reads: CASKRESASNEKLFF. DNA for the CDR3: TGTGCCAGCAAACGGGAGTCAGCATCTAATGAAAAACTGTTTTTT.

This clone has just a few counts. The chain employs TRBV24-1 and TRBJ1-5; TRBD1 agrees at 7 bases. V was pared by 3 bases and J by 6 bases, with 19 bases of the junction left unmatched. The germline V gene encodes CDR1 KGHDR and CDR2 SFDVKD. The CDR3 has 19 residues. CDR3 amino acids: CATSDSRGTARFNGQPQHF. The CDR3 DNA reads TGTGCCACCAGTGATAGCCGAGGGACAGCTCGGTTTAATGGTCAGCCCCAGCATTTT.

The rearrangement uses TRBV28 and TRBJ1-1, with D maybe TRBD1 (6 bases). Per germline, CDR1 MDHEN and CDR2 SYDVKM. CDR3 length: 15 residues. V was cut by 6 bases and J by 1 base, with 15 bases left in between. The CDR3: CASSPLDRPNTEAFF. CDR3 coding DNA: TGTGCCAGCAGCCCACTGGACAGACCGAACACTGAAGCTTTCTTT.

The J gene is TRBJ1-1, the V gene TRBV27; a possible D gene is TRBD1 (5 bases). This CDR3 contains 14 residues. Germline CDR1 and CDR2: MNHEY and SMNVEV (reference sequence). Trimming removed 2 bases at V and 4 bases at J, with 11 bases between. The CDR3 protein is CASSLSGGGTEAFF. In DNA form, the CDR3 reads TGTGCCAGCAGTTTAAGCGGGGGAGGCACTGAAGCTTTCTTT.

V is TRBV6-6 and J is TRBJ2-1; 8 bases line up with TRBD1. With V trimmed by 5 bases and J by 5 bases, 8 bases remained unmatched. Per germline, CDR1 MNHNY and CDR2 SVGAGI (reference sequence). This CDR3 contains 15 residues. CDR3 region: CASSGTGTGHNEQFF. CDR3 in DNA: TGTGCCAGCAGTGGGACCGGGACAGGCCACAATGAGCAGTTCTTC.